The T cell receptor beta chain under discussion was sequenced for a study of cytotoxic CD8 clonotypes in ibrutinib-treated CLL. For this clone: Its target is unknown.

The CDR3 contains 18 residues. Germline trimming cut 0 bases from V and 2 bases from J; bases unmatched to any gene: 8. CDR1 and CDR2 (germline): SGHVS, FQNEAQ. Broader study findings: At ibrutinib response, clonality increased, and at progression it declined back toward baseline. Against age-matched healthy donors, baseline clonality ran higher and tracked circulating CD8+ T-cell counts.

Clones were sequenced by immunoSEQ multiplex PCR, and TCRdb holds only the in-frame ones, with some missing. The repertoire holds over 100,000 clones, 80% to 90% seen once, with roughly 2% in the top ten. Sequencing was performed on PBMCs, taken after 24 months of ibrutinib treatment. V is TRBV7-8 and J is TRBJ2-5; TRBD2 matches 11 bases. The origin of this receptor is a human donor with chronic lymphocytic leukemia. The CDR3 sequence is CASSLAVRVAGGQETQYF. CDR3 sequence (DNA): TGTGCCAGCAGCTTAGCAGTGCGAGTAGCGGGGGGGCAAGAGACCCAGTACTTC. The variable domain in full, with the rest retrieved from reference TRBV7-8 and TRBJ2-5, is GAGVSQSPRYKVAKRGQDVALRCDPISGHVSLFWYQQALGQGPEFLTYFQNEAQLDKSGLPSDRFFAERPEGSVSTLKIQRTQQEDSAVYLCASSLAVRVAGGQETQYFGPGTRLLVL.